This T cell receptor (beta chain) was recorded in a study of T cells in Graves' hyperthyroidism and ophthalmopathy. Whole-study results and caveats: Researchers report that a 13 V-J model separated ophthalmopathy from stable hyperthyroidism. Ophthalmopathy was identified by the model a median 6.5 months ahead of onset.

This clonotype has a count of ten or more. The antigen is undetermined. Participants, patients aged 18 to 65, had newly diagnosed hyperthyroidism with a duration under 2 months. The CDR3 spans 10 residues. The V end lost 5 bases, the J end lost 8 bases, and 9 bases lay between the germline ends. Germline-derived CDR1 and CDR2 are DFQATT and SNEGSKA (reference sequence). Researchers took RNA transcripts and amplified the TCR beta CDR3 regions from them. The study used the HTBI primer set for a first-round RT-PCR of the TCR CDR3. TCRdb analysed the multiplex PCR reads with MiXCR anew, one entry per CDR3 protein. This sample has around 450,000 distinct CDR3 sequences, with around 14% found just once.

This chain uses TRBV20-1 with TRBJ1-2; D uncertain. This receptor was taken from a woman between 18 and 29 years old with Graves' hyperthyroidism. Sequenced: blood. CDR3 sequence reads: CSAATGGYTF. The DNA for the CDR3 is TGCAGTGCTGCAACGGGGGGCTACACCTTC.